This TCR beta chain was found in a study of cytomegalovirus exposure and HLA in healthy donors (dated by TCRdb to about 2017). Concerning the study at large: In an earlier analysis of approximately 500 of the donors, 250 to 300 Gb of sequence data and 95 million to 130 million unique TCR beta sequences from 180 million or so T cells were reported. An early release covering 550 to 650 HLA-typed donors comprised approximately 300 gigabases of sequencing data and 65 million to 100 million unique TCR sequences. Of the approximately 400 genotyped donors, approximately 82% fell in the genetic ancestry cluster associated with self-reported Caucasian donors. The study was designed to test whether signatures of past pathogen exposure could be identified by cataloging public T cell receptors. The study used immunosequencing to profile the T cell repertoires of under 700 subjects and linked those repertoires to cytomegalovirus serostatus. A separate validation cohort of over a hundred different subjects was used in addition to the roughly 700-subject first cohort. High-throughput TCR immunosequencing, statistical association of individual TCRs with disease status, and machine learning were combined to predict cytomegalovirus infection status. In a later analysis, previously published TCR beta repertoires from 666 donors were re-analyzed and high-resolution HLA genotyping was added so that TCR occurrence patterns could be studied. In the later analysis, no new phenotypic data were used to find candidate immune exposures; instead, reliance was placed on TCR beta sequences and their occurrence across donors. To decide whether each TCR beta V gene segment behaved as functional or pseudogenic, an earlier analysis of fewer than 750 of the donors relied on high-throughput TCR beta sequencing. Alongside the repertoire data, information on donor age, sex, ethnicity and CMV serostatus was compiled. A later genetic analysis used genome-wide SNP genotypes for 398 of the 666 donors, treating that subset as a discovery cohort. Every discovery cohort repertoire had been produced on one sequencing platform. HLA typing included class I and class II loci at four-digit resolution. The number of typed donors differed by locus: about 629-630 for A, B, C, DRB1 and DQB1; 500 to 550 for DQA1; fewer than 610 for DPA1; and 450 to 480 for DPB1. Roughly 5 DR-DQ haplotypes were handled as single units for association and clustering because linkage in the cohort was strong. Among 350 to 400 genotyped donors of the cohort, an average of 235,054 unique TCR beta nucleotide sequences were sequenced per donor, around 20% of them non-productive.

The investigation overall reported the following: A later analysis found that TCR association rates varied across HLA loci, with DRB1 alleles showing the most associated TCRs and HLA-C alleles the fewest. It was suggested by the authors that the approach could potentially be generalized to other disease states and immunological phenotypes. A later genetic analysis associated a missense DCLRE1C variant with V-gene and J-gene trimming of TCR beta chains, and an independent cohort replicated the association. The study listed 164 TCR beta chains as associated with cytomegalovirus. A further reported finding was that TCR beta sequences accurately predicted the HLA-A and HLA-B alleles for most subjects in the first cohort. In both the original and validation cohorts, the classifier was reported to diagnose cytomegalovirus status with high specificity and sensitivity. HLA typing was unavailable for some donors at each locus, so association tests used only the typed subset. In a later analysis, HLA-associated TCR beta chains showed more clonal expansion and lower generation probabilities than non-associated chains that were equally common. In an earlier analysis of some 500 of the donors, most TCR beta V segments appeared in productive rearrangements about 87% or about 30% of the time, broadly matching IMGT annotations. Roughly uniform sequencing depth across donors was assumed in presence/absence analyses, although this assumption may not hold. According to a later analysis, parvovirus B19, influenza, CMV and Epstein-Barr virus appeared linked to several top co-occurrence clusters. Linkage disequilibrium might explain the correlated functional status among segregating V segments, but an unknown experimental factor could not be excluded. Immune exposure information for the cohort was limited to CMV serostatus. The earlier analysis of 450 to 700 of the donors excluded 15 to 20 rarely observed V segments, including chromosome 9 orphons, because counts were too low. Three of the identified cytomegalovirus-associated TCR beta chains were confirmed in vitro to be specific for cytomegalovirus antigens. Across donors, most TCR sequences were observed very rarely, whereas some public TCRs were present in many individuals. At a false discovery rate of 0.05, a later analysis linked around 15,000 TCR beta sequences to specific HLA alleles. Some IMGT-functional V segments, including TRBV6-2 and TRBV6-3, could not be told apart with the 87-base-pair reads, so those segments were excluded. When HLA alleles, especially DR and DQ, strongly co-occurred, TCR associations were difficult to assign to individual alleles. A later analysis found that most CMV-associated TCR beta chains appeared HLA-restricted, with HLA associations seemingly driven largely by CMV exposure. A cluster of highly shared sequence variants was judged likely to represent a technical artifact of the sequencing pipeline. According to a later genetic analysis, donors in an Asian-associated ancestry cluster had fewer N-insertions in productive TCRs than the roughly 660-donor mean. Only TCR beta chains were sequenced in this cohort, and the absence of alpha or paired-chain data limited detectable features.

Note on this clone: Its antigen is currently not known.

V sheds 0 bases and J sheds 1 base, leaving 6 bases between their ends. Including the terminal cysteine and phenylalanine, the CDR3 comprises 13 residues. Only the CDR3 region is kept as DNA, spanning 39 bases read in frame from base 1. The germline V gene (reference sequence) supplies CDR1 GTSNPN and CDR2 SVGIG. The library was obtained by the immunoSEQ multiplex PCR assay. The multiplex PCR relied on a mix of 60 forward primers for TCR Vbeta segments and 13 reverse primers for TCR Jbeta segments. The CDR3 region of rearranged TCR beta genes was amplified from genomic DNA by a multiplex PCR assay. On the Illumina HiSeq System, the amplified TCR beta libraries were sequenced as 87-base-pair reads. Per the authors' processing: In a later analysis, 77 million or so unique TCR beta chains were counted across the roughly 700 repertoires, and roughly 10 million of these chains were shared by at least two donors. To remove PCR and sequencing errors, raw reads were error-corrected and collapsed into unique sequences using a nearest-neighbor algorithm that merged closely related sequences. To assign V, D and J gene segments, CDR3 sequences were aligned to IMGT reference sequences. For a sequence to be retained, at least a six-nucleotide match to both a V gene segment and a J gene segment was required. A rearrangement counted as productive if the CDR3 had no stop codons and remained in frame with V and J, and every other rearrangement counted as non-productive. CDR3 was defined according to IMGT convention as the region running from the second conserved V-encoded cysteine to the conserved J-encoded phenylalanine. In an earlier analysis of roughly 580 of the donors, sequences lacking an unambiguous match to a single V gene segment were excluded. In an earlier analysis of several hundred of the donors, V segments were called functional above 56.7% productive rearrangements and were called segregating when the between-donor standard deviation exceeded 5%. A statistical classification framework was developed to diagnose cytomegalovirus status using the catalog of TCR beta chain sequences. In a later analysis, V and J genes were assigned by comparing TCR nucleotide sequences against IMGT/GENE-DB human TR gene sequences. Using the TCRdist pipeline, a later analysis assigned CDR3 sequences along with most-parsimonious VDJ recombination scenarios. In a later analysis, each TCR beta chain was defined by its CDR3 amino acid sequence together with its V-gene family, and reads lacking a unique V-gene family were excluded. In a later analysis, fewer than 600 highly shared, low-generation-probability nucleotide sequences were removed to address suspected cross-contamination and a sequencing artifact. In a later analysis, a clonal expansion index was calculated for each public chain from normalized within-repertoire ranks of inferred template counts. In a later analysis, generation probabilities were computed with a VDJ recombination model fitted to out-of-frame rearrangements, and the resulting probabilities were checked against IGoR. In a later analysis, TCR-TCR, TCR-HLA and TCR-CMV co-occurrence was scored with hypergeometric tests, and a repertoire-size bias correction was applied to TCR pairs. False discovery rates were estimated in a later analysis by permuting HLA or CMV assignments 20 times. In a later analysis, co-occurring TCRs were grouped with DBSCAN, and TCRdist sequence similarity was added when clustering was performed within HLA-allele-positive subsets. For co-occurrence clustering, repertoires with fewer than 30,000 or more than 120,000 public chains were excluded, along with roughly 5 repertoires with anomalous nucleotide sharing. This immuneACCESS table, as held by TCRdb, lists in-frame sequences with V and J called but not all clones. Of the missing ones, under half trace to an unresolved V gene in checked studies; the others have no known cause. The V and J calls and clone size were taken over from that table, and D and trimming were inferred from the DNA. This sample's listing comprises 50,000 to 80,000 clones. Approximately 4% of the sample is in the top ten clones.

The cohort consisted of hundreds of healthy bone marrow donors. Cohort members were all nominally healthy when sampled, although unrecorded immune exposures were likely present. The donor tested CMV seronegative, placing the donor among the 352 seronegative members of the cohort. A peripheral blood sample was collected from each donor, and TCR beta sequencing was performed on peripheral blood mononuclear cells. Genomic DNA extraction from the blood cell samples was performed with the Qiagen DNeasy Blood Extraction Kit. Sequenced: PBMCs. The sequence was obtained from a woman between 18 and 29 years old in good health and CMV-seronegative. The chain couples TRBV30 to TRBJ1-1; the D gene identity is not certain. At the DNA level, the sequence is TGTGCCTGGAGTGTACTCGCGAACACTGAAGCTTTCTTT. Its translation reads: CAWSVLANTEAFF.